This T cell receptor beta chain was identified during a study of response to subunit inactivated influenza vaccine. TCRdb passed the RT-PCR reads through MiXCR, listing each CDR3 protein once. The table records fewer than 250,000 distinct CDR3 sequences, approximately 15% of them present only once. Germline values: CDR1 KGHSH, CDR2 LQKENI. CDR3 length: 16 amino acids. Trimming shortened V by 6 bases and J by 5 bases, and 22 bases separated the two germline ends. This clonotype has just a few counts. What it binds is unknown. General observations from the study: The authors put forward the suggestion that each seasonal influenza vaccination may bring in only a limited number of new T cells.

This specimen consisted of CD8+ T cells sorted from PBMCs, obtained approximately 5 days after vaccination. The source of this sequence is a man between 50 and 59 years old who received an inactivated influenza vaccine. V and J are TRBV18 and TRBJ1-1; tentatively, D is TRBD1 (5 bases). CDR3 amino acids: CASSQHPPGGITEAFF. The CDR3 DNA is TGTGCCAGCTCGCAACACCCCCCGGGGGGGATTACTGAAGCTTTCTTT. Full variable domain (remainder filled in from reference TRBV18 and TRBJ1-1): NAGVMQNPRHLVRRRGQEARLRCSPMKGHSHVYWYRQLPEEGLKFMVYLQKENIIDESGMPKERFSAEFPKEGPSILRIQQVVRGDSAAYFCASSQHPPGGITEAFFGQGTRLTVV.